These 6 T cell receptor beta chains came from one sample sequenced in a study of blood T cell repertoires in COVID-19. The table came from immunoSEQ multiplex PCR; TCRdb's copy has only in-frame clones and leaves some out. The repertoire holds some 150,000 clones, with roughly 88% as singletons. Sequenced input: peripheral blood. Receptor source: a woman aged 50 to 60 with acute or convalescent COVID-19.

The chain carries TRBV19 and TRBJ2-1; D is possibly TRBD1 (6 bases). CDR3 length: 13 residues. The germline gives CDR1 LNHDA, CDR2 SQIVND (reference sequence). Trimming shortened V by 3 bases and J by 8 bases, and 11 bases separated the two germline ends. In DNA, the CDR3 is TGTGCCAGTAGTATCGGGCAGGGGTATGAGCAGTTCTTC. It translates to CASSIGQGYEQFF.

This clone was found a few times. The chain recombines TRBV18 with TRBJ1-2; 7 nucleotides line up with TRBD1. Germline assignment: CDR1 KGHSH and CDR2 LQKENI. The CDR3 totals 12 residues. The J segment lost 5 bases and the V segment lost 5 bases, leaving 2 bases of the junction unmatched. CDR3 DNA sequence: TGTGCCAGCTCAACAGGGGAGTATGGCTACACCTTC. It encodes CASSTGEYGYTF.

The chain has TRBV29-1 and TRBJ2-3, with TRBD1 identical over 9 bases. Germline values: CDR1 SQVTM, CDR2 ANQGSEA. The CDR3 consists of 15 residues. After removal of 1 base from V and 4 bases from J, the junction contained 6 bases not matched to a gene. CDR3 DNA sequence: TGCAGCGTTGAAGTGTGGGACAGGGACCCAGATACGCAGTATTTT. Protein product: CSVEVWDRDPDTQYF.

The chain joins TRBV10-3 to TRBJ1-2; no clear D. Germline V gene sequence: CDR1 ENHRY, CDR2 SYGVKD. The CDR3 covers 13 residues. V dropped 6 bases and J dropped 7 bases, with 15 bases sitting between them. The CDR3 reads CAIRLREIGGYTF. Here the CDR3 DNA reads TGTGCCATCAGACTGAGGGAGATAGGTGGCTACACCTTC.

The chain couples TRBV18 to TRBJ2-7, with D tentatively TRBD2 (6 bases). Germline V gene data show CDR1 as KGHSH and CDR2 as LQKENI. Trimming removed 3 bases from V and 7 bases from J, with 16 bases in between. This CDR3 spans 14 amino acids. The CDR3 DNA reads TGTGCCAGCTCACCCGACCGGGTCGCGGGGGAGCAGTACTTC. Its protein is CASSPDRVAGEQYF.

The genes are TRBV4-2 and TRBJ1-3; D call uncertain. Trimming left V 5 bases short and J 4 bases short, with 6 bases between. CDR1 LGHNA and CDR2 YNFKEQ come from the germline V gene. The CDR3 is 12 residues long. DNA for the CDR3: TGTGCCAGCAGCTACTTCGGAAACACCATATATTTT. Translated, it gives CASSYFGNTIYF.